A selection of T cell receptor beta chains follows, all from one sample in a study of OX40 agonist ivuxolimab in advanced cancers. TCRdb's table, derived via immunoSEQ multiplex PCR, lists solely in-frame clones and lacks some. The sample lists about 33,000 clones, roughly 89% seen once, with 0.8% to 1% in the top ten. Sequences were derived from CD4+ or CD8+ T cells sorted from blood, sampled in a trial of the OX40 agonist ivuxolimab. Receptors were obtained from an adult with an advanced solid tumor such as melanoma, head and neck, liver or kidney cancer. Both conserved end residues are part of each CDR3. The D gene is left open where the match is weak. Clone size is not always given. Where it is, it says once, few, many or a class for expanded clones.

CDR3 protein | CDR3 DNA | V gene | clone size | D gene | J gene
CASSRTLDRNYEQYF | TGTGCCAGCAGCCGCACGCTGGACAGGAACTACGAGCAGTACTTC | TRBV7-2 | NA | TRBD1 | TRBJ2-7
CASSEKPGLAERFKNIQYF | TGTGCCAGCAGTGAGAAACCCGGACTAGCGGAGCGCTTCAAAAACATTCAGTACTTC | TRBV6-4 | NA | TRBD2 | TRBJ2-4
CASKLGEKLFF | TGTGCCAGCAAACTAGGGGAAAAACTGTTTTTT | TRBV28 | once | NA | TRBJ1-4
CASSLNPTGGNQPQHF | TGTGCCAGCAGCTTGAACCCGACAGGGGGTAATCAGCCCCAGCATTTT | TRBV5-5 | NA | TRBD1 | TRBJ1-5
CASSVRDRGPMNTEAFF | TGTGCCAGCAGCGTTAGGGACAGGGGACCGATGAACACTGAAGCTTTCTTT | TRBV9 | NA | TRBD1 | TRBJ1-1
CASSKPASGRVDTQYF | TGTGCCAGCAGTAAACCCGCGAGCGGGAGAGTGGATACGCAGTATTTT | TRBV28 | NA | TRBD2 | TRBJ2-3
CAWSVVLNTGELFF | TGTGCCTGGAGTGTAGTGCTGAACACCGGGGAGCTGTTTTTT | TRBV30 | NA | NA | TRBJ2-2
CASSFSFRGTGANVLTF | TGTGCCAGCAGCTTTTCATTCAGGGGTACTGGGGCCAACGTCCTGACTTTC | TRBV5-4 | NA | NA | TRBJ2-6
CASSSSVVSEQFF | TGTGCCAGCAGCTCCTCCGTAGTCTCTGAGCAGTTCTTC | TRBV11-3 | NA | NA | TRBJ2-1
CASKDGTSGYEQYF | TGTGCCAGTAAAGATGGGACTAGCGGCTACGAGCAGTACTTC | TRBV2 | NA | TRBD2 | TRBJ2-7
CASSYSSGGPPYEQFF | TGTGCCAGCAGCTATTCTAGCGGGGGGCCCCCCTATGAGCAGTTCTTC | TRBV7-3 | NA | TRBD2 | TRBJ2-1
CASSSRTSSTNEKLFF | TGTGCCAGCAGCTCGAGGACTAGCTCTACTAATGAAAAACTGTTTTTT | TRBV7-2 | NA | NA | TRBJ1-4
CASSLDFVNTQYF | TGTGCCAGCAGCTTAGATTTTGTGAATACGCAGTATTTT | TRBV11-2 | once | NA | TRBJ2-3
CASSPTGIEGQETQYF | TGTGCCAGCAGCCCTACAGGGATAGAAGGCCAAGAGACCCAGTACTTC | TRBV7-6 | NA | NA | TRBJ2-5
CSVTKTGTAMYEQYF | TGCAGCGTAACGAAGACCGGGACAGCGATGTACGAGCAGTACTTC | TRBV29-1 | NA | TRBD1 | TRBJ2-7
CASSLVRNEQYF | TGCGCCAGCAGCTTGGTTAGAAACGAGCAGTACTTC | TRBV5-1 | NA | NA | TRBJ2-7
CASSPPQAGRPLHF | TGTGCCAGTAGTCCACCCCAGGCGGGGCGTCCCCTCCACTTT | TRBV19 | NA | NA | TRBJ1-6
CASSYRSGGTGDEQYF | TGTGCCAGCAGTTACAGATCGGGAGGAACTGGGGACGAGCAGTACTTC | TRBV6-6 | NA | TRBD2 | TRBJ2-7
CASSYRRNTEAFF | TGTGCCAGCTCTTACAGGAGGAACACTGAAGCTTTCTTT | TRBV9 | NA | NA | TRBJ1-1
CASSVAVVEADTQYF | TGTGCCAGCAGCGTAGCCGTCGTTGAGGCAGATACGCAGTATTTT | TRBV9 | NA | NA | TRBJ2-3
CASSLLKTDSEQYF | TGTGCCAGCAGTTTATTGAAGACAGACTCCGAGCAGTACTTC | TRBV27 | NA | NA | TRBJ2-7
CSVVQGRETQYF | TGCAGCGTTGTTCAGGGAAGAGAGACCCAGTACTTC | TRBV29-1 | NA | NA | TRBJ2-5
CASSLWSGAGEQYF | TGTGCCAGCAGCTTGTGGAGCGGGGCTGGCGAGCAGTACTTC | TRBV5-4 | NA | TRBD2 | TRBJ2-7
CASIRREGETQYF | TGTGCCAGCATTAGGCGGGAAGGAGAGACCCAGTACTTC | TRBV2 | NA | NA | TRBJ2-5
CSVVGLAGETQYF | TGCAGCGTTGTGGGACTAGCGGGGGAGACCCAGTACTTC | TRBV29-1 | NA | TRBD2 | TRBJ2-5
CAISKEGNTEAFF | TGTGCCATCAGCAAGGAGGGGAACACTGAAGCTTTCTTT | TRBV10-3 | NA | NA | TRBJ1-1
CAVLRQGYTGELFF | TGTGCCGTACTCAGACAGGGATACACCGGGGAGCTGTTTTTT | TRBV30 | NA | TRBD1 | TRBJ2-2
CASWREGVGEQYF | TGTGCCAGCTGGAGGGAGGGCGTGGGCGAGCAGTACTTC | TRBV6-5 | NA | TRBD2 | TRBJ2-7
CASSVQGGMNTEAFF | TGTGCCAGCAGCGTGCAGGGGGGAATGAACACTGAAGCTTTCTTT | TRBV9 | NA | TRBD1 | TRBJ1-1
CASSRLRLADNNEQFF | TGTGCCAGCAGCCGCCTGAGACTAGCGGACAACAATGAGCAGTTCTTC | TRBV14 | NA | TRBD2 | TRBJ2-1
CASSLAPREGYGYTF | TGTGCCAGCAGCTTGGCCCCCAGGGAAGGCTATGGCTACACCTTC | TRBV5-6 | few | NA | TRBJ1-2
CASSSGHNSGNTIYF | TGTGCCAGTAGTTCGGGACATAACTCTGGAAACACCATATATTTT | TRBV19 | NA | NA | TRBJ1-3
CASSPSGWQESSYEQYF | TGTGCCAGCAGCCCAAGCGGGTGGCAGGAAAGCTCCTACGAGCAGTACTTC | TRBV27 | NA | NA | TRBJ2-7
CASRSGTSYYEQYF | TGTGCCAGCAGATCCGGGACTAGCTATTACGAGCAGTACTTC | TRBV27 | NA | TRBD2 | TRBJ2-7
CASSQEGPGGSYEQYF | TGCGCCAGCAGCCAAGAAGGGCCCGGCGGCTCCTACGAGCAGTACTTC | TRBV4-3 | NA | NA | TRBJ2-7
CASIEQGSGYGYTF | TGTGCCAGCATCGAACAGGGTTCCGGGTATGGCTACACCTTC | TRBV6-1 | NA | NA | TRBJ1-2
CAWKVASNNSPLHF | TGTGCCTGGAAAGTCGCCAGTAATAATTCACCCCTCCACTTT | TRBV30 | medium-sized | NA | TRBJ1-6
CASKESAGTDGYTF | TGCGCCAGCAAAGAATCGGCGGGAACGGATGGCTACACCTTC | TRBV5-1 | NA | NA | TRBJ1-2
CASRLTVPPADYGYTF | TGTGCAAGTCGCCTAACAGTACCCCCCGCAGACTATGGCTACACCTTC | TRBV12-2 | NA | NA | TRBJ1-2
CAISEVKNTEAFF | TGTGCCATCAGTGAGGTCAAGAACACTGAAGCTTTCTTT | TRBV10-3 | NA | NA | TRBJ1-1
CASSLRRVGAEAFF | TGTGCCAGCAGCCTACGGAGGGTAGGGGCTGAAGCTTTCTTT | TRBV7-9 | once | NA | TRBJ1-1
CASSMPPGAGGPSAKNIQYF | TGTGCCAGTAGTATGCCCCCGGGAGCGGGAGGGCCGTCAGCCAAAAACATTCAGTACTTC | TRBV19 | NA | TRBD2 | TRBJ2-4
CASSPPGSGSGNTIYF | TGTGCCAGCTCACCGCCGGGTAGCGGCTCTGGAAACACCATATATTTT | TRBV18 | NA | NA | TRBJ1-3
CASRLGDNEIF | TGTGCCAGCAGATTAGGGGACAATGAGATCTTC | TRBV7-9 | NA | NA | TRBJ2-1
CAIRNYNEQFF | TGTGCCATACGGAACTATAATGAGCAGTTCTTC | TRBV10-3 | NA | NA | TRBJ2-1
CASSLYLAGGSTDTQYF | TGTGCCAGCAGCTTGTATCTAGCGGGAGGGTCCACAGATACGCAGTATTTT | TRBV5-8 | once | TRBD2 | TRBJ2-3
CASSDNRDAGANVLTF | TGTGCCAGCAGTGACAACAGGGATGCTGGGGCCAACGTCCTGACTTTC | TRBV2 | NA | NA | TRBJ2-6
CASKGLVGGYTF | TGTGCCAGCAAGGGGCTCGTGGGAGGCTACACCTTC | TRBV6-1 | NA | NA | TRBJ1-2
CATSIQRTGLETQYF | TGTGCCACCAGCATACAAAGGACAGGGTTGGAGACCCAGTACTTC | TRBV15 | NA | TRBD1 | TRBJ2-5
CASTSRVQGEQYF | TGTGCCAGCACTTCCAGGGTGCAGGGCGAGCAGTACTTC | TRBV28 | NA | NA | TRBJ2-7
CASSEETGSYGYTF | TGTGCCAGCAGTGAGGAGACAGGGTCCTATGGCTACACCTTC | TRBV2 | NA | TRBD1 | TRBJ1-2
CASSLGGGTGVYEQYF | TGTGCCAGCAGCTTAGGAGGTGGGACAGGGGTATACGAGCAGTACTTC | TRBV7-2 | NA | TRBD1 | TRBJ2-7
CASSVDNVAGVQYF | TGTGCCAGCAGCGTAGATAACGTAGCGGGGGTGCAGTATTTT | TRBV9 | NA | TRBD2 | TRBJ2-3
CASRIDSSYEQYF | TGTGCCAGCAGAATTGACAGCTCCTACGAGCAGTACTTC | TRBV28 | NA | NA | TRBJ2-7
CSVERTSGYYEQYF | TGCAGCGTTGAAAGGACTAGCGGGTATTACGAGCAGTACTTC | TRBV29-1 | NA | TRBD2 | TRBJ2-7
CASSSSGERTKQYF | TGTGCCAGCAGCTCGAGCGGGGAACGTACGAAGCAGTACTTC | TRBV7-2 | NA | TRBD2 | TRBJ2-7
CASSLGGTAKNIQYF | TGTGCCAGCAGCCTCGGCGGGACAGCCAAAAACATTCAGTACTTC | TRBV11-2 | NA | NA | TRBJ2-4
CASSSLYGGAALF | TGTGCCAGCAGCTCCCTCTATGGCGGGGCCGCATTGTTC | TRBV7-2 | once | NA | TRBJ2-7
CASERTNSYNEQFF | TGTGCCAGCGAGCGGACTAACTCCTACAATGAGCAGTTCTTC | TRBV28 | NA | NA | TRBJ2-1
CAISESQGNTEAFF | TGTGCCATCAGTGAGTCACAGGGGAACACTGAAGCTTTCTTT | TRBV10-3 | NA | NA | TRBJ1-1